Presented here are 30 T cell receptor beta chains from one specimen sequenced in a study of T cells in Graves' hyperthyroidism and ophthalmopathy. Amplification of TCR beta CDR3 regions used RNA as the template. The HTBI primer set served for first-round RT-PCR of the TCR CDR3. TCRdb itself ran the multiplex PCR reads through MiXCR, one entry per CDR3 protein. The table has roughly 570,000 distinct CDR3 sequences, roughly 46% seen once. Sequences were obtained from peripheral blood or thyroid tissue (not recorded which). The receptors come from an adult woman with Graves' disease, either hyperthyroidism or ophthalmopathy (not recorded which).

The chain recombines TRBV29-1 with TRBJ1-1; D is possibly TRBD1 (5 bases). Germline V lookup: CDR1 SQVTM, CDR2 ANQGSEA. Trimming removed 4 bases from V and 0 bases from J, with 12 bases in between. The CDR3 covers 14 residues. The CDR3 nucleotides are TGCAGCGTTGTAAGGGACGGCATGAACACTGAAGCTTTCTTT. It translates to CSVVRDGMNTEAFF.

Ten or more counts support this clonotype. The CDR3 DNA follows: TGTGCCAGCATCACGGGACCCCGAGACTATGGCTACACCTTC. Its translation: CASITGPRDYGYTF. The V call is TRBV5-5, the J call TRBJ1-2; possible D gene TRBD1, 5 bases. CDR1 and CDR2 from the germline V gene are SGHKS and YYEKEE (reference sequence). This CDR3 spans 14 amino acids. The V gene lost 6 bases and the J gene lost 3 bases, with 15 bases spanning the gap.

V usage is TRBV19 and J usage is TRBJ2-6, with D possibly being TRBD2 (5 bases). The V end was cut by 4 bases, the J end by 0 bases, with 10 bases between. This CDR3 is 16 amino acids long. The germline CDR1 and CDR2 sequences are LNHDA and SQIVND (reference sequence). This CDR3 is CASSSGSYSGANVLTF. CDR3 nucleotides: TGTGCCAGTAGTAGCGGGTCCTACTCTGGGGCCAACGTCCTGACTTTC.

This clonotype was counted ten times or more. The chain links TRBV7-3 to TRBJ2-2; a possible D gene is TRBD2 (5 bases). The CDR3 is 13 amino acids. V was clipped by 2 bases and J by 6 bases, with 7 bases between them. In germline, CDR1 is SGHTA, CDR2 FQGTGA. The CDR3 DNA is TGTGCCAGCAGCTTAGGGAGTCCCGGGGAGCTGTTTTTT. This codes for CASSLGSPGELFF.

CDR3 residues: CAGGEAYSNQPQHF. CDR3 nucleotides: TGTGCGGGGGGAGAGGCTTATAGCAATCAGCCCCAGCATTTT. This rearrangement joins TRBV2 to TRBJ1-5, with a possible D match to TRBD1 (5 bases). The CDR3 length is 14 residues. The germline V gene encodes CDR1 SNHLY and CDR2 FYNNEI.

This clonotype was counted at least ten times. CDR3 region: CSAPGPIVVGELFF. The CDR3 DNA reads as TGCAGTGCTCCGGGACCCATAGTGGTCGGGGAGCTGTTTTTT. This sequence joins TRBV20-1 and TRBJ2-2; D could derive from TRBD1 or TRBD2 (5 bases each). The CDR3 contains 14 residues. The V end lost 5 bases, the J end lost 7 bases, and 17 bases lay between the germline ends. In germline, CDR1 is DFQATT, CDR2 SNEGSKA (reference sequence).

The table lists this clonotype with many counts. V and J are TRBV2 and TRBJ2-2; 10 bases line up with TRBD2. The CDR3 length is 15 residues. In germline, CDR1 is SNHLY, CDR2 FYNNEI. J lost 6 bases, V lost 5 bases, and 6 bases had no gene match. CDR3 loop: CASSPGLAGAGELFF. The CDR3 nucleotides are TGTGCCAGCAGTCCGGGCCTAGCGGGAGCCGGGGAGCTGTTTTTT.

The chain joins TRBV29-1 to TRBJ2-2; D is uncertain. V lost 4 bases, J lost 0 bases, and 6 bases lay in between. The CDR3 extends over 13 amino acids. The germline CDR1 and CDR2 sequences are SQVTM and ANQGSEA. The CDR3 nucleotides read TGCAGCGTTGGCGCCACGAACACCGGGGAGCTGTTTTTT. Translation: CSVGATNTGELFF.

This clonotype was observed a few times. Since a much larger clone is just one base distant, this may be a read error. The final CDR3 position lacks the conserved phenylalanine or tryptophan, pointing to a likely read error. The chain combines TRBV6-5 with TRBJ2-2, with D perhaps TRBD2 (5 bases). This CDR3 has 16 amino acids. V lost 4 bases and J 4 bases, leaving 16 bases between the germline ends. CDR1 and CDR2 from the germline V gene are MNHEY and SVGAGI. The CDR3 DNA reads as TGTGCCAGCAGTTTAGGATGGCAGGCGGGCACCGGGGAGCTGTTTCTT. Amino acids: CASSLGWQAGTGELFL.

V gene TRBV5-1 combines with J gene TRBJ2-5; D may be TRBD1 (6 bases). From germline, CDR1 is SGHRS and CDR2 YFSETQ. Trimming took 4 bases from V and 0 from J, leaving 16 bases between them. The CDR3 spans 16 residues. In DNA form, the CDR3 reads TGCGCCAGCAGCCTTGATGGGGGCACGTACCAAGAGACCCAGTACTTC. It is translated as CASSLDGGTYQETQYF.

This clonotype was seen ten or more times. This chain joins TRBV3-1 and TRBJ1-5; TRBD1 is a possible D gene (5 bases). Germline V gives CDR1 LGHDT, CDR2 YNNKEL (reference sequence). Between the trimmed V and J ends, which lost 4 bases and 2 bases, there was a span of 12 bases. The CDR3 runs 15 residues. The CDR3 loop is CASSPGSSGNQPQHF. CDR3 DNA sequence: TGTGCCAGCAGCCCAGGGTCCTCGGGCAATCAGCCCCAGCATTTT.

The chain links TRBV7-9 to TRBJ1-2; TRBD1 might be the D (5 bases). Germline V gene sequence: CDR1 SEHNR, CDR2 FQNEAQ (reference sequence). Between the trimmed V and J ends, which lost 6 bases and 8 bases, there was a span of 16 bases. This CDR3 contains 13 residues. CDR3 coding DNA: TGTGCCAGCAGTTTCGTACCAGGGTGGGGCTACACCTTC. Its translation: CASSFVPGWGYTF.

This clonotype was counted ten times or more. The genes are TRBV19 and TRBJ1-5; D ambiguous. Trimming removed 4 bases at V and 3 bases at J, with 7 bases between. This CDR3 is 13 amino acids long. Germline CDR1 LNHDA, CDR2 SQIVND (reference sequence). CDR3 residues: CASSTPTNQPQHF. The CDR3 nucleotides are TGTGCCAGTAGTACCCCAACCAATCAGCCCCAGCATTTT.

This clonotype appeared a few times. This chain joins TRBV2 and TRBJ2-2; D is undetermined. The V end was cut by 1 base, the J end by 4 bases, with 4 bases between. The CDR3 contains 13 residues. Looked up from germline, CDR1 is SNHLY and CDR2 is FYNNEI. As DNA, the CDR3 is TGTGCCAGCAGTGAAGTTTTCACCGGGGAGCTGTTTTTT. It yields the protein CASSEVFTGELFF.

The chain has TRBV19 and TRBJ1-3; no clear D. This CDR3 is 16 amino acids long. The ends were cut back, 2 bases at V and 0 bases at J, with 11 bases in the middle. Germline V lookup: CDR1 LNHDA, CDR2 SQIVND (reference sequence). The CDR3: CASSISAGPSGNTIYF. CDR3 nucleotides: TGTGCCAGTAGTATATCCGCAGGACCCTCTGGAAACACCATATATTTT.

This clonotype was observed many times. CDR3 DNA: TGTGCCAGCAGTTCAGGGAATTGGGGGCATGGGGAGACCCAGTACTTC. Protein sequence: CASSSGNWGHGETQYF. The chain recombines TRBV6-6 with TRBJ2-5; tentative D call: TRBD1 (6 bases). CDR1 is MNHNY, CDR2 SVGAGI, per germline (reference sequence). The V end lost 4 bases, the J end lost 5 bases, and 20 bases lay between the germline ends. The CDR3 length is 16 residues.

This clonotype has a count of ten or more. The chain joins TRBV5-4 to TRBJ2-5, with TRBD2 matching over 8 bases. The germline V gene has CDR1 SGHNT and CDR2 YYREEE (reference sequence). This CDR3 contains 15 residues. J lost 4 bases, V lost 0 bases, and 5 bases had no gene match. CDR3: CASSLGSGTGETQYF. DNA of the CDR3: TGTGCCAGCAGCTTGGGTAGCGGGACGGGAGAGACCCAGTACTTC.

This clonotype came up many times. The chain links TRBV24-1 to TRBJ2-2; 9 bases align to TRBD2. V lost 9 bases, J lost 2 bases, and 6 bases stayed unmatched. This CDR3 is built from 15 residues. The germline gives CDR1 KGHDR, CDR2 SFDVKD. The CDR3 nucleotides are TGTGCCACCCAAGGACTAGCGACCAACACCGGGGAGCTGTTTTTT. Protein product: CATQGLATNTGELFF.

This clonotype has only one observation. The chain joins TRBV6-5 to TRBJ1-1; no clear D gene. Germline loops: CDR1 MNHEY, CDR2 SVGAGI. Trimming took off 6 bases at V and 8 bases at J, with 19 bases between the two ends. This CDR3 is built from 14 residues. The CDR3: CASRYDLGGLEAFF. Written as DNA, the CDR3 is TGTGCCAGCAGGTACGACCTGGGTGGACTGGAAGCTTTCTTT.

The sample holds many counts of this clonotype. The chain employs TRBV20-1 and TRBJ2-7; 8 nucleotides agree with TRBD1. Germline V gene lookup returns CDR1 DFQATT and CDR2 SNEGSKA (reference sequence). This CDR3 region has 15 residues. J gave up 1 base and V 5 bases, and 10 bases lay outside the gene matches. CDR3 sequence reads: CSASPPGGVSYEQYF. In DNA form, the CDR3 reads TGCAGTGCTTCACCCCCAGGGGGCGTTTCCTACGAGCAGTACTTC.

This clonotype was seen many times. V gene TRBV13 combines with J gene TRBJ1-1; the match to TRBD1 covers 9 bases. V lost 5 bases and J lost 0; bases outside the gene matches: 7. CDR3 length equals 16 residues. Germline V gives CDR1 PRHDT, CDR2 FYEKMQ (reference sequence). DNA of the CDR3: TGTGCCAGCAGCCTACGGACAGGGGACATGAACACTGAAGCTTTCTTT. It codes for CASSLRTGDMNTEAFF.

The V and J genes are TRBV11-2 and TRBJ1-1; 10 nucleotides line up with TRBD1. With 5 bases clipped from V and 1 base from J, the junction kept 7 bases outside the gene matches. The germline gives CDR1 SGHAT, CDR2 FQNNGV. The CDR3 is made up of 16 amino acids. The CDR3 coding sequence is TGTGCCAGCAGCACAGACAGGGGGCGAAGGAACACTGAAGCTTTCTTT. This gives the protein CASSTDRGRRNTEAFF.

Many counts were recorded for this clonotype. The chain joins TRBV12-3 or TRBV12-4 to TRBJ1-3, with unresolved D. This CDR3 comprises 15 residues. The germline V and J ends were trimmed by 3 bases and 0 bases, with 9 bases remaining between them. CDR3 in DNA: TGTGCCAGCAGTTTGAGGGTCAACTCTGGAAACACCATATATTTT. Protein sequence: CASSLRVNSGNTIYF.

Remarks on this clonotype: This may arise from a read error, as a much more abundant clone is one base away. CDR3 bases: TGCGCCAGCAGCTTGTCCCAGTACAGCTCCTACGAGCAGCACTTC. Protein: CASSLSQYSSYEQHF. The chain employs TRBV5-1 and TRBJ2-7, with no clear D. This CDR3 contains 15 residues. The V gene's germline CDR1 is SGHRS and CDR2 YFSETQ.

This chain connects TRBV10-2 to TRBJ1-1; 9 positions match TRBD1. J lost 1 base, V lost 8 bases, and 11 bases had no gene match. The CDR3 has 16 amino acids. Germline-derived CDR1 and CDR2 are WSHSY and SAAADI. The CDR3 nucleotides read TGCGCCAGCTCCCTCCCTGGACAGGGGAGGAACACTGAAGCTTTCTTT. Encoded protein: CASSLPGQGRNTEAFF.

This clonotype was seen just once. At one of its ends the junction is not consistent with the germline gene, which may arise from a read error. V usage is TRBV2 and J usage is TRBJ2-1, with D possibly matching TRBD2 (6 bases). This CDR3 region has 14 residues. Germline V gene lookup returns CDR1 SNHLY and CDR2 FYNNEI. CDR3 region: CASNGQGLYNEQFF. CDR3 nucleotide sequence: TGTGCTAGCAACGGGCAGGGACTCTACAATGAGCAGTTCTTC.

V usage is TRBV29-1 and J usage is TRBJ2-7; 9 positions agree with TRBD2. Looked up from germline, CDR1 is SQVTM and CDR2 is ANQGSEA. CDR3 length equals 12 residues. Losses at the gene ends were 6 bases for V and 2 bases for J; bases not matched to a gene: 2. The CDR3 spells CSVAGGTYEQYF. The CDR3 DNA sequence: TGCAGCGTCGCGGGAGGGACCTACGAGCAGTACTTC.

This clonotype was picked up a small number of times. The V gene is TRBV29-1, the J gene TRBJ1-1; TRBD1 aligns across 7 bases. The CDR3 has 14 residues. CDR1 SQVTM and CDR2 ANQGSEA come from the germline V gene. The V segment lost 0 bases and the J segment 5 bases; nucleotides outside the gene matches: 6. The CDR3 region is CSVEDRTGGTEAFF. In DNA form, the CDR3 reads TGCAGCGTTGAAGACAGGACAGGTGGAACTGAAGCTTTCTTT.

In its sample, this clonotype was seen many times. The chain combines TRBV2 with TRBJ2-2; TRBD2 matches 8 bases. The CDR3 covers 16 residues. Germline CDR1 reads SNHLY; CDR2 reads FYNNEI. V lost 6 bases and J lost 4; bases outside the gene matches: 10. The CDR3 bases are TGTGCCAGCAGACTCCGCCGGGAGGGGAGCACCGGGGAGCTGTTTTTT. The encoded protein is CASRLRREGSTGELFF.

This sequence joins TRBV20-1 and TRBJ2-7, with D uncertain. The CDR3 contains 13 residues. V lost 3 bases and J lost 4, with 13 bases in between. Looked up from germline, CDR1 is DFQATT and CDR2 is SNEGSKA (reference sequence). CDR3 DNA sequence: TGCAGTGCTAGGGGCGGATATTCGTACGAGCAGTACTTC. Its protein product is CSARGGYSYEQYF.